The rows below give T cell receptor beta chains drawn from one sample of a study of radiotherapy plus CTLA-4 blockade in lung cancer. Using immunoSEQ multiplex PCR, the repertoire was profiled, and TCRdb retains in-frame clones only, with some absent. The table shows roughly 39,000 clones, with about 80% occurring only once. The sample in question was peripheral blood, obtained from a patient treated with radiotherapy plus ipilimumab. These receptors all stem from a human donor with non-small cell lung cancer who had stable disease on radiotherapy plus ipilimumab. CDR3s include the opening cysteine and the closing phenylalanine or tryptophan. D genes are given only for firm matches. Rows may omit the clone size; those that give it use once, few, many or a size class.

abundance: -; d_gene: -; len: 13; v_gene: TRBV5-6; j_gene: TRBJ1-5; CDR3nt: TGTGCCAGCAGCTTGAGTCTGAATCAGCCCCAGCATTTT; CDR3aa: CASSLSLNQPQHF
abundance: -; d_gene: TRBD1; len: 14; v_gene: TRBV28; j_gene: TRBJ2-1; CDR3nt: TGTGCCAGCAGTCCCCCGGGACAGTACAATGAGCAGTTCTTC; CDR3aa: CASSPPGQYNEQFF
abundance: -; d_gene: -; len: 14; v_gene: TRBV5-1; j_gene: TRBJ2-5; CDR3nt: TGCGCCAGCAGCTTGGCGGGCAGCCAAGAGACCCAGTACTTC; CDR3aa: CASSLAGSQETQYF
abundance: -; d_gene: -; len: 17; v_gene: TRBV21-1; j_gene: TRBJ2-7; CDR3nt: TGTGCCAGCAGCAAAGGGAACAGGGGCGTTCGGTCCTACGAGCAGTACTTC; CDR3aa: CASSKGNRGVRSYEQYF
abundance: -; d_gene: TRBD1; len: 15; v_gene: TRBV2; j_gene: TRBJ2-3; CDR3nt: TGTGCCAGCAGCGCCGGGACAGGGGCGACAGATACGCAGTATTTT; CDR3aa: CASSAGTGATDTQYF
abundance: -; d_gene: -; len: 17; v_gene: TRBV4-3; j_gene: TRBJ1-4; CDR3nt: TGCGCCAGCAGCCAAGATTACTCCGGGACGATGGAGGAAAAACTGTTTTTT; CDR3aa: CASSQDYSGTMEEKLFF
abundance: -; d_gene: -; len: 12; v_gene: TRBV9; j_gene: TRBJ1-3; CDR3nt: TGTGCCAGCAAGGGCTCTGGAAACACCATATATTTT; CDR3aa: CASKGSGNTIYF
abundance: -; d_gene: -; len: 13; v_gene: TRBV9; j_gene: TRBJ1-4; CDR3nt: TGTGCCAGCAGCGTACAATGGGGGGGTAGGCTGTTTTTT; CDR3aa: CASSVQWGGRLFF
abundance: -; d_gene: -; len: 12; v_gene: TRBV19; j_gene: TRBJ1-6; CDR3nt: TGTGCCAGTAGTTGGTTAGGTTCACCCCTCCACTTT; CDR3aa: CASSWLGSPLHF
abundance: few; d_gene: -; len: 12; v_gene: TRBV7-9; j_gene: TRBJ2-2; CDR3nt: TGTGCCAGCAGCCGGACATCCGGGGAGCTGTTTTTT; CDR3aa: CASSRTSGELFF
abundance: -; d_gene: -; len: 15; v_gene: TRBV5-1; j_gene: TRBJ1-2; CDR3nt: TGCGCCAGCAGCATTGGAGGTTTGGAGGGGTATGGCTACACCTTC; CDR3aa: CASSIGGLEGYGYTF
abundance: -; d_gene: TRBD1; len: 12; v_gene: TRBV5-1; j_gene: TRBJ1-1; CDR3nt: TGCACCAGCAGCGGGACAGGTTATGAAGCTTTCTTT; CDR3aa: CTSSGTGYEAFF
abundance: -; d_gene: -; len: 11; v_gene: TRBV12-5; j_gene: TRBJ1-1; CDR3nt: TGTGCTAGTGGCCTCACCACTGAAGCTTTCTTT; CDR3aa: CASGLTTEAFF
abundance: -; d_gene: TRBD2; len: 15; v_gene: TRBV4-2; j_gene: TRBJ2-3; CDR3nt: TGTGCCAGCAGCCGAAGCGGGGGGGGTTCAGATACGCAGTATTTT; CDR3aa: CASSRSGGGSDTQYF
abundance: -; d_gene: -; len: 15; v_gene: TRBV2; j_gene: TRBJ2-6; CDR3nt: TGTGCCAGCAGTGAAGCGCGAGCTGGGGCCAACGTCCTGACTTTC; CDR3aa: CASSEARAGANVLTF
abundance: few; d_gene: TRBD1; len: 15; v_gene: TRBV6-1; j_gene: TRBJ2-7; CDR3nt: TGTGCCAGCAGTGAATACGGGGACAGACCCTACGAGCAGTACTTC; CDR3aa: CASSEYGDRPYEQYF
abundance: -; d_gene: TRBD2; len: 15; v_gene: TRBV9; j_gene: TRBJ2-1; CDR3nt: TGTGCCAGCAGCTTTAGCGGGGGGGTCCACAATGAGCAGTTCTTC; CDR3aa: CASSFSGGVHNEQFF
abundance: -; d_gene: -; len: 15; v_gene: TRBV25-1; j_gene: TRBJ1-4; CDR3nt: TGTGCCAGCAGTGACTCAGGGGAAAGGGATGAAAAACTGTTTTTT; CDR3aa: CASSDSGERDEKLFF
abundance: -; d_gene: TRBD1; len: 18; v_gene: TRBV5-1; j_gene: TRBJ2-2; CDR3nt: TGCGCCAGCAGCTTGGCCGGGACAGGGGGCACTGACACCGGGGAGCTGTTTTTT; CDR3aa: CASSLAGTGGTDTGELFF
abundance: -; d_gene: -; len: 13; v_gene: TRBV7-6; j_gene: TRBJ1-2; CDR3nt: TGTGCCAGCAGCTCGACGACTGGGTTTAGCTACACCTTC; CDR3aa: CASSSTTGFSYTF
abundance: -; d_gene: TRBD2; len: 15; v_gene: TRBV27; j_gene: TRBJ2-1; CDR3nt: TGTGCCAGCAGTTTGGAAGCGGGGGGGTTAAATGAGCAGTTCTTC; CDR3aa: CASSLEAGGLNEQFF
abundance: -; d_gene: TRBD1; len: 14; v_gene: TRBV10-1; j_gene: TRBJ2-3; CDR3nt: TGCGCCAGCAGTGAGTCGCAGGGGGCAGATACGCAGTATTTT; CDR3aa: CASSESQGADTQYF
abundance: -; d_gene: -; len: 13; v_gene: TRBV2; j_gene: TRBJ1-1; CDR3nt: TGTGCCAGCAGTGACAGGTGGAACACTGAAGCTTTCTTT; CDR3aa: CASSDRWNTEAFF
abundance: -; d_gene: -; len: 13; v_gene: TRBV6-1; j_gene: TRBJ1-1; CDR3nt: TGTGCCAGCAGGCTCGGGGGAGGTACTGAAGCTTTCTTT; CDR3aa: CASRLGGGTEAFF
abundance: -; d_gene: TRBD1; len: 17; v_gene: TRBV16; j_gene: TRBJ2-5; CDR3nt: TGTGCCAGCAGCCAATCTTCCGGACAGGGCAATCAAGAGACCCAGTACTTC; CDR3aa: CASSQSSGQGNQETQYF
abundance: -; d_gene: -; len: 16; v_gene: TRBV6-5; j_gene: TRBJ1-1; CDR3nt: TGTGCCAGCAGTTATGTGGGGGGCGCGGGTGGCACTGAAGCTTTCTTT; CDR3aa: CASSYVGGAGGTEAFF
abundance: -; d_gene: -; len: 15; v_gene: TRBV5-1; j_gene: TRBJ1-5; CDR3nt: TGCGCCAGCAGAATCGGGACAAATAGCAATCAGCCCCAGCATTTT; CDR3aa: CASRIGTNSNQPQHF
abundance: -; d_gene: -; len: 16; v_gene: TRBV5-6; j_gene: TRBJ1-1; CDR3nt: TGTGCCAGCAGCCCCCGGCTCCAGGCCTTCAACACTGAAGCTTTCTTT; CDR3aa: CASSPRLQAFNTEAFF
abundance: few; d_gene: -; len: 15; v_gene: TRBV10-1; j_gene: TRBJ2-3; CDR3nt: TGCGCCAGCAGTACTGTCAGACAGAGCACAGATACGCAGTATTTT; CDR3aa: CASSTVRQSTDTQYF